This T cell receptor (beta chain) was sequenced in a study of tumor-infiltrating lymphocytes in primary liver carcinoma. Notes on the study in general: Top-250-clone fractions were significantly higher in tumors than in blood (p = 0.039).

Blood RNA originated from unsorted whole blood, with germline DNA additionally extracted. From around 0.5 ug of total RNA, TCR beta-specific cDNA was reverse-transcribed using a constant-region primer. It was through three nested multiplex PCR rounds of slightly modified ARM-PCR that TCR beta libraries arose. In the first two PCR rounds, TRBV1-TRBV30 forward primers were paired with a C-beta reverse primer, and each round lasted about 9 cycles. TCRdb fed the multiplex PCR reads into MiXCR, producing one record per CDR3 protein. The sample has 150,000 to 200,000 distinct CDR3 sequences; roughly three fifths are singletons. This clonotype was observed a handful of times. No antigen is known for it. A read error may be the cause here, since a much bigger clone is one base away. From germline, CDR1 is SGHAT and CDR2 FQNNGV. This CDR3 has 15 residues.

The chain links TRBV11-2 to TRBJ2-5, with TRBD2 identical over 11 bases. The receptor's source is a man aged 40-50 years with primary liver carcinoma and hepatitis B virus infection. Sequenced: peripheral blood. CDR3 protein: CAGSPGLAAQETQYF. The CDR3 nucleotides read TGTGCCGGCAGCCCGGGACTAGCGGCACAAGAGACCCAGTACTTC.